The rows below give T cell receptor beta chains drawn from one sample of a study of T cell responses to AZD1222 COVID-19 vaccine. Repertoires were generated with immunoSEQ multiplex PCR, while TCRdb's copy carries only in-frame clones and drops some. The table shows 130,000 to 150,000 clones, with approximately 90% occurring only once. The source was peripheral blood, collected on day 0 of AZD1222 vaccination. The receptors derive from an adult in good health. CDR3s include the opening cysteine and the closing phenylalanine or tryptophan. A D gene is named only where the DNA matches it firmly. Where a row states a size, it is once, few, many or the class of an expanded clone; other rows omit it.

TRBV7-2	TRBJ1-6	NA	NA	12	TGTGCCAGCAGCTTGTTCTATTCACCCCTCCACTTT	CASSLFYSPLHF
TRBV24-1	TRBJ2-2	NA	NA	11	TGTGCCACCGGATGGGGCGGGGAGCTGTTTTTT	CATGWGGELFF
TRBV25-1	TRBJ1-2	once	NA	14	TGTGCCAGCAGTGATTCCATGGTCGGCTATGGCTACACCTTC	CASSDSMVGYGYTF
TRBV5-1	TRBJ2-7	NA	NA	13	TGCGCCAGCAGAGGGGAAGAACCCTACGAGCAGTACTTC	CASRGEEPYEQYF
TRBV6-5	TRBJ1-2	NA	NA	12	TGTGCCAGCACCCCAGACAGGAATGGCTACACCTTC	CASTPDRNGYTF
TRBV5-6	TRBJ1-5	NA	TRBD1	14	TGTGCCAGCAGCTTGGGCAGGGGGGCCCAGCCCCAGCATTTT	CASSLGRGAQPQHF
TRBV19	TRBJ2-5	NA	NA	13	TGTGCCAGTAGTACCCGGACCGTAGAGACCCAGTACTTC	CASSTRTVETQYF
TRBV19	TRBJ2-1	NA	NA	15	TGTGCCAGTAGTATAGGACCCAGCTCCTACAATGAGCAGTTCTTC	CASSIGPSSYNEQFF
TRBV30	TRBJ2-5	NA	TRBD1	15	TGTGCCTGGAGTGCCTTAGGACAGGGGGGACAGACCCAGTACTTC	CAWSALGQGGQTQYF
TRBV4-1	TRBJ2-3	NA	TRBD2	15	TGCGCCAGCAGCCAAAATCGGGAGGCGACAGATACGCAGTATTTT	CASSQNREATDTQYF
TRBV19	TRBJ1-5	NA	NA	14	TGTGCCAGTAGTTTGGGGGAGGGGTCTCAGCCCCAGCATTTT	CASSLGEGSQPQHF
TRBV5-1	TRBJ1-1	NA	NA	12	TGCGCCAGCAGGATGGGGAACACTGAAGCTTTCTTT	CASRMGNTEAFF
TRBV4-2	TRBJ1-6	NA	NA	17	TGTGCCAGCAGCCAAGAGGGCGTAAGGGCAGTAAATTCACCCCTCCACTTT	CASSQEGVRAVNSPLHF
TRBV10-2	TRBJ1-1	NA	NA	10	TGCGCCAGCAGTGAAGATGGAGCTTTCTTT	CASSEDGAFF
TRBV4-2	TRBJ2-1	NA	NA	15	TGTGCCAGCAGCCCCTTTCGGGACCCGAACAATGAGCAGTTCTTC	CASSPFRDPNNEQFF
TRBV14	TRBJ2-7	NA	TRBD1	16	TGTGCCAGCAGCTCTTTTACTGGGACAGGGTCCTACGAGCAGTACTTC	CASSSFTGTGSYEQYF
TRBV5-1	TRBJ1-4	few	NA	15	TGCGCCAGCAGCAAAAATACTCCAACTAATGAAAAACTGTTTTTT	CASSKNTPTNEKLFF
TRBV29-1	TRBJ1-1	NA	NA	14	TGCAGCGTTGTAAGTCTCCTCAGTGGCACTGAAGCTTTCTTT	CSVVSLLSGTEAFF
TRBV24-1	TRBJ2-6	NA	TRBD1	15	TGTGCCACCTCCGAAGGGGGCGATGGGGCCAACGTCCTGACTTTC	CATSEGGDGANVLTF
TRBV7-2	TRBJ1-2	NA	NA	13	TGTGCCAGCAGCCACGACAGGTTTGATGGCTACACCTTC	CASSHDRFDGYTF
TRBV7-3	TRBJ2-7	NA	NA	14	TGTGCCAGCAGCTTAACGGGGGCAGTGGGGGAGCAGTACTTC	CASSLTGAVGEQYF
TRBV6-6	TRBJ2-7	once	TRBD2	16	TGTGCCAGCAGTAACCCAGGGCGGGGGGACCCCTACGAGCAGTACTTC	CASSNPGRGDPYEQYF
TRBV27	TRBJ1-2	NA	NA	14	TGTGCCAGCAGTTATCGCAGGGGACCGAATGGCTACACCTTC	CASSYRRGPNGYTF
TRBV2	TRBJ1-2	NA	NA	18	TGTGCCAGCAGCCCGCCCGCGCTGTCAAGTGCTCAACCGAGAGGCTACACCTTC	CASSPPALSSAQPRGYTF
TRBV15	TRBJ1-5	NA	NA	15	TGTGCCACCAGCAGAGAAGGGGATACCAATCAGCCCCAGCATTTT	CATSREGDTNQPQHF
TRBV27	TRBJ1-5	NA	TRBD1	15	TGTGCCAGCAGTTCGGGACAGGGGTACAATCAGCCCCAGCATTTT	CASSSGQGYNQPQHF
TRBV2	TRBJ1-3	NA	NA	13	TGTGCCAGCGGGGAGAGCTCTGGAAACACCATATATTTT	CASGESSGNTIYF
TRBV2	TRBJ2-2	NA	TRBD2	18	TGTGCCAGCAGAAGGGGACTAGCGGGAGGACCGAACACCGGGGAGCTGTTTTTT	CASRRGLAGGPNTGELFF
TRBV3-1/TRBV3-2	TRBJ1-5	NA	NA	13	TGTGCCAGCAGCCAAGATACGAATCAGCCCCAGCATTTT	CASSQDTNQPQHF
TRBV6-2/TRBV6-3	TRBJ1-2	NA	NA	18	TGTGCCAGCAGTTACTCTGGGTTCCCCCGGTCGGTGACGGGTGGCTACACCTTC	CASSYSGFPRSVTGGYTF
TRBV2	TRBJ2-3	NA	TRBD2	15	TGTGCCAGCAGTGAAGGGCTAGCGGGGGGGGATACGCAGTATTTT	CASSEGLAGGDTQYF
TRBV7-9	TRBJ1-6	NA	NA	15	TGTGCCAGCAGCCCCGCGGGGGCCGCTAATTCACCCCTCCACTTT	CASSPAGAANSPLHF
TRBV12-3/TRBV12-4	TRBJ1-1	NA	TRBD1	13	TGTGCCAGCAGTTTGTTAGGGGGCTCTGAAGCTTTCTTT	CASSLLGGSEAFF
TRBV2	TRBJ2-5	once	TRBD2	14	TGTGCCAGCATGAGAGTAGCGGGGGGGCGGGCCCAGTACTTC	CASMRVAGGRAQYF
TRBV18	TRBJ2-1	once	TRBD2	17	TGTGCCAGCTCACCGGGACTAGCGGGAGCGGACTACAATGAGCAGTTCTTC	CASSPGLAGADYNEQFF
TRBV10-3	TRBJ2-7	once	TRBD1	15	TGTGCCATCACCTCCAGCGGACAGGGGAGTACCGAGCAGTACTTC	CAITSSGQGSTEQYF
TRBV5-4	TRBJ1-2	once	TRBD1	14	TGTGCCAGCAGCTTTGCTGGACAGGGCTATGGCTACACCTTC	CASSFAGQGYGYTF
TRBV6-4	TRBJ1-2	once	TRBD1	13	TGTGCCAGCAGTAACAGGGGGCGAGGTGGCTACACCTTC	CASSNRGRGGYTF
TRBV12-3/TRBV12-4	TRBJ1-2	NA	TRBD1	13	TGTGCCAGCAGTCGGGACAGGGTCTATGGCTACACCTTC	CASSRDRVYGYTF
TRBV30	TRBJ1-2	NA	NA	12	TGTGCCTGGAGTTCTAACAACTATGGCTACACCTTC	CAWSSNNYGYTF
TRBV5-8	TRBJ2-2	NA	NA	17	TGTGCCAGCAGCTTGGGTGGGGTAGCGGCTATCACCGGGGAGCTGTTTTTT	CASSLGGVAAITGELFF
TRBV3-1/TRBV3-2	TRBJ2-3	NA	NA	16	TGTGCCAGCAGCCAAGTGCCTAGCACCCCCACAGATACGCAGTATTTT	CASSQVPSTPTDTQYF
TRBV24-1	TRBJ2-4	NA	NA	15	TGTGCCACCAGTGTCGGCGGCAGGGTAAGGGACATTCAGTACTTC	CATSVGGRVRDIQYF
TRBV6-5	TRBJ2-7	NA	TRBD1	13	TGTGCCAGCAGCCGCCTTATTGGACAGGAAGAGTACTTC	CASSRLIGQEEYF
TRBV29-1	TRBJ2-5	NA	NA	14	TGCAGCGCCGATGACAGGACTAACCAAGAGACCCAGTACTTC	CSADDRTNQETQYF
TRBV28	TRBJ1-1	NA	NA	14	TGTGCCAGCATCCCAGGCAGCCGGCGAACTGAAGCTTTCTTT	CASIPGSRRTEAFF
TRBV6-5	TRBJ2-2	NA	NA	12	TGTGCCAGCAGTTTGGGGACCGGGGAGCTGTTTTTT	CASSLGTGELFF